This T cell receptor beta chain was captured in a study of cytomegalovirus exposure and HLA in healthy donors. This CDR3 has 11 amino acids. Germline V gives CDR1 SEHNR, CDR2 FQNEAQ (reference sequence). V lost 1 base, J lost 10 bases, and 4 bases lay in between. Whole-study findings and limits: TCR beta chains numbering under 200 were designated cytomegalovirus-associated. Reportedly, diagnosis of cytomegalovirus status by the classifier showed high specificity and sensitivity.

About this clone itself: The target antigen is unknown.

With 60 Vbeta and 13 Jbeta primers, the PCR was carried out. Data came from immunoSEQ multiplex PCR; TCRdb stores just in-frame clones and leaves some out. Of roughly 88,000 clones listed, more than 75% are singletons. The sample consisted of PBMCs. This chain links TRBV7-9 with TRBJ1-4, with D hard to call. The receptor's source is a young man in good health and CMV-seropositive. CDR3 sequence: CASSLDGKLFF. Written as DNA, the CDR3 is TGTGCCAGCAGCTTAGACGGAAAACTGTTTTTT.